This T cell receptor (beta chain) was captured by sequencing in a study of post-analysis software for immune sequencing data. For the study at large: Relapsing-remitting, secondary progressive and progressive-relapsing forms made up the multiple sclerosis disease courses. Regarding the study as a whole: There were about five TRBV segments more frequent in patients than controls, and TRBV5-6, TRBV5-1 and TRBV20-1 were among them. F measure showed strong co-clustering of same-batch samples.

This clonotype was seen more than once but under ten times. Its antigen is not known. With V trimmed by 0 bases and J by 8 bases, 14 bases remained unmatched. This CDR3 is 16 amino acids long. Per the germline V gene, CDR1 is DFQATT and CDR2 is SNEGSKA (reference sequence). cDNA libraries of TCR beta carried unique molecular identifiers. TCRdb re-called the PCR reads with MiXCR, one entry per CDR3 protein. The sample carries 250,000 to 300,000 distinct CDR3 sequences, less than 40% recorded once. The sample comprised blood. This chain joins TRBV20-1 and TRBJ2-3; 7 nucleotides match TRBD1. The TCR was taken from a girl between 10 and 17 years old with multiple sclerosis. CDR3 amino acids: CSARDTQGELVGTQYF. CDR3 DNA: TGCAGTGCTAGAGATACGCAGGGGGAGCTTGTGGGTACGCAGTATTTT.